This TCR beta chain was found in a study of Tregs in tolerant kidney transplant recipients. Study context: Sorting of CD4+CD25+CD127- cells followed roughly 3-day belatacept mixed lymphocyte reactions, sometimes with roughly 5-day graft donor restimulation. Recipient cells were told from donor cells by antibody staining.

Study conclusions and caveats: This study did not directly address biological reproducibility. Tregs expanded with activated donor B cells seemed most donor-specific.

TCRdb's copy holds only in-frame clones and misses some; the assay was immunoSEQ multiplex PCR. Here the sample spans about 44,000 clones, nearly 97% being singletons. The CDR3 has 17 amino acids. Germline values: CDR1 SEHNR, CDR2 FQNEAQ (reference sequence). V lost 1 base to trimming and J lost 5 bases; unmatched junction nucleotides: 9. About this clone itself: Its antigen remains unknown.

Sequences were obtained from Tregs from blood cultured with allogeneic cells. The rearrangement links TRBV7-9 to TRBJ2-2; 8 positions agree with TRBD1. The sequence was collected from a human donor in good health. CDR3 protein: CASSLGGGTGRTGELFF. DNA of the CDR3: TGTGCCAGCAGCTTAGGGGGTGGGACAGGAAGAACCGGGGAGCTGTTTTTT.